This T cell receptor beta chain was profiled in a study of cytomegalovirus exposure and HLA in healthy donors. Study-wide background: There were just under 400 genotyped donors. Of these, roughly 80% fell in the genetic ancestry cluster associated with self-reported Caucasian donors.

The PCR made use of 60 Vbeta and 13 Jbeta primers. The data were produced by immunoSEQ multiplex PCR, yet TCRdb's version contains in-frame clones alone and is incomplete. The sample carries around 100,000 clones, 80% to 90% recorded once. Germline V gene data show CDR1 as SGHTS and CDR2 as YDEGEE. Trimming took 4 bases from V and 1 from J; bases not matched to a gene: 6. The CDR3 is 16 residues long. Study results and limitations: Presence/absence analyses took donor sequencing depth as roughly uniform. Across donors, most TCRs were seen rarely, yet some public ones were widespread.

Of note for this clone: What it binds is not known.

This chain connects TRBV5-8 to TRBJ1-5; 9 bases align to TRBD1. The sequencing input was PBMCs. The receptor's source is a woman between 18 and 29 years old in good health and CMV-seronegative. CDR3 sequence reads: CASSPGTGSSNQPQHF. The CDR3 nucleotides read TGTGCCAGCAGCCCGGGGACAGGGTCGAGCAATCAGCCCCAGCATTTT.